A single sample is the source of the 27 T cell receptor beta chains below, sequenced in a study of OX40 agonist ivuxolimab in advanced cancers. TCRdb keeps only in-frame clones here, not all; method: immunoSEQ multiplex PCR. The sample shows approximately 74,000 clones, about 92% of them seen only once. The sample consisted of CD4+ or CD8+ T cells sorted from blood, taken in a trial of the OX40 agonist ivuxolimab. The receptors were sampled from an adult with an advanced solid tumor such as melanoma, head and neck, liver or kidney cancer.

In its sample, this clone was seen once. The J gene is TRBJ2-7, the V gene TRBV29-1; no clear D gene. Between the trimmed V and J ends, which lost 5 bases and 3 bases, there was a span of 8 bases. The CDR3 has 11 residues. Germline-derived CDR1 and CDR2 are SQVTM and ANQGSEA. The CDR3 nucleotides are TGCAGCGTTCAGGTGATCTACGAGCAGTACTTC. It is translated as CSVQVIYEQYF.

This sequence joins TRBV28 and TRBJ2-7; maybe TRBD2 (5 bases). Germline V gene lookup returns CDR1 MDHEN and CDR2 SYDVKM. With 5 bases removed from V and 9 bases from J, the gap between germline ends came to 17 bases. This CDR3 spans 13 amino acids. This CDR3 reads CASSGGPPLGQYF. CDR3 DNA: TGTGCCAGCAGTGGCGGGCCACCCCTAGGGCAGTACTTC.

This clone was counted once. The chain joins TRBV2 to TRBJ2-2; TRBD2 matches at 8 bases. This CDR3 is 18 amino acids long. The germline gives CDR1 SNHLY, CDR2 FYNNEI. Trimming removed 2 bases from V and 5 bases from J; junction bases left unmatched: 13. The CDR3 spells CASSEQLPGLGGTGELFF. The DNA for the CDR3 is TGTGCCAGCAGTGAACAGCTTCCGGGACTAGGTGGGACCGGGGAGCTGTTTTTT.

This rearrangement joins TRBV2 to TRBJ1-5, with 7 bases lining up with TRBD1. Trimming at V came to 9 bases and at J to 3 bases, leaving 5 bases not matched to a gene. Germline CDR1 SNHLY, CDR2 FYNNEI. CDR3 length: 13 amino acids. CDR3 DNA sequence: TGTGCCAGTACGACAGGGAACAATCAGCCCCAGCATTTT. Encoded protein: CASTTGNNQPQHF.

The rearrangement links TRBV28 to TRBJ2-1, with no clear D. The CDR3 covers 12 residues. V was pared by 2 bases and J by 10 bases, with 9 bases between. CDR1 is MDHEN, CDR2 SYDVKM, per germline. The CDR3 sequence is CASSLNGREQFF. CDR3 DNA: TGTGCCAGCAGTTTAAATGGCCGGGAGCAGTTCTTC.

The chain is built from TRBV18 and TRBJ2-1; 10 bases fit TRBD2. CDR1 KGHSH and CDR2 LQKENI come from the germline V gene. The ends lost 0 bases at V and 5 bases at J; junction bases unmatched: 4. This CDR3 spans 16 amino acids. The CDR3 sequence: CASSPPALAGDNEQFF. The CDR3 DNA is TGTGCCAGCTCACCACCGGCCCTAGCGGGGGACAATGAGCAGTTCTTC.

There are a few counts of this clone. The chain recombines TRBV2 with TRBJ1-2, with no clear D. This CDR3 contains 13 residues. Germline lookup yields CDR1 SNHLY and CDR2 FYNNEI. V lost 5 bases to trimming and J lost 6 bases, with 13 bases between them. The CDR3 sequence is CASSPLAPHGYTF. CDR3 bases: TGTGCCAGCAGTCCCCTGGCCCCCCATGGCTACACCTTC.

Comment on this clone: The same CDR3 arises from other DNA sequences in this sample as well. V is TRBV11-3 and J is TRBJ2-1; D call uncertain. V shed 5 bases and J shed 4 bases, with 3 bases lying between them. CDR3 length: 11 amino acids. Looked up from germline, CDR1 is SGHNT and CDR2 is YENEEA. CDR3 nucleotide sequence: TGTGCCAGCAGCAGATACAATGAGCAGTTCTTC. Translating it yields CASSRYNEQFF.

The chain employs TRBV7-2 and TRBJ2-7, with TRBD2 matching over 7 bases. J lost 7 bases, V lost 5 bases, and 11 bases had no gene match. The length of the CDR3 is 14 residues. Germline CDR1 and CDR2: SGHTA and FQGNSA. The CDR3 reads CASSPGLSRKEQYF. The CDR3, as DNA: TGTGCCAGCAGCCCGGGACTAAGTCGGAAGGAGCAGTACTTC.

The V call is TRBV5-1, the J call TRBJ2-7; 7 nucleotides agree with TRBD1. V was clipped by 5 bases and J by 4 bases; unmatched bases: 12. This CDR3 spans 15 amino acids. The germline gives CDR1 SGHRS, CDR2 YFSETQ. This CDR3 is CASSYTPGTEYEQYF. As DNA, the CDR3 is TGCGCCAGCAGTTATACCCCCGGGACAGAATACGAGCAGTACTTC.

The chain employs TRBV19 and TRBJ2-5; D perhaps matches TRBD1 (5 bases). The V end was cut by 5 bases, the J end by 4 bases, with 14 bases between. CDR1 LNHDA and CDR2 SQIVND come from the germline V gene (reference sequence). The CDR3 length is 14 residues. The CDR3: CASSGAGRPETQYF. For the CDR3, the DNA is TGTGCCAGTAGTGGGGCAGGGCGGCCAGAGACCCAGTACTTC.

This chain connects TRBV5-6 to TRBJ2-5, with no clear D. Trimming cost V 2 bases and J 2 bases, with 19 bases left between them. This CDR3 has 17 amino acids. CDR1 is SGHDT, CDR2 YYEEEE, per germline. DNA of the CDR3: TGTGCCAGCAGCTTTATTAAGGCAAAGATTATACAAGAGACCCAGTACTTC. Encoded protein: CASSFIKAKIIQETQYF.

The chain joins TRBV5-1 to TRBJ2-3; 7 nucleotides line up with TRBD1. The CDR3 loop spans 13 amino acids. Germline loops: CDR1 SGHRS, CDR2 YFSETQ. The V gene end was trimmed by 5 bases and the J gene end by 6 bases; junction bases not matched to a gene: 6. The CDR3 here is CASRVDRADTQYF. In DNA form, the CDR3 reads TGCGCCAGCAGGGTCGACAGGGCTGATACGCAGTATTTT.

This clone has only one observation. This rearrangement joins TRBV28 to TRBJ1-2; no clear D. This CDR3 comprises 14 residues. The V gene's germline CDR1 is MDHEN and CDR2 SYDVKM. V lost 5 bases, J lost 7 bases, and 17 bases lay in between. The CDR3 sequence is CASSVNWSSLGYTF. The CDR3 DNA reads TGTGCCAGCAGTGTGAATTGGAGCTCTCTTGGCTACACCTTC.

The chain couples TRBV5-6 to TRBJ1-2; 10 bases line up with TRBD1. In germline, CDR1 is SGHDT, CDR2 YYEEEE. CDR3 length: 17 residues. Germline trimming cut 4 bases from V and 4 bases from J; bases unmatched to any gene: 13. CDR3 in DNA: TGTGCCAGCAGCCATCCCGGGACAGGGGCTAGGGTCTATGGCTACACCTTC. Its protein is CASSHPGTGARVYGYTF.

This chain uses TRBV7-8 with TRBJ2-1; D uncertain. The V end was cut by 4 bases, the J end by 4 bases, with 14 bases between. The CDR3 totals 15 residues. Germline lookup yields CDR1 SGHVS and CDR2 FQNEAQ. For the CDR3, the DNA is TGTGCCAGCAGCTCCCAAGGGTCCCAGTACAATGAGCAGTTCTTC. Protein: CASSSQGSQYNEQFF.

The chain has TRBV6-1 and TRBJ2-1, with D perhaps matching TRBD1 (5 bases). CDR3 length equals 15 residues. Germline lookup yields CDR1 MNHNS and CDR2 SASEGT. V was clipped by 2 bases and J by 9 bases, with 17 bases between them. CDR3 residues: CASSEMGQIELEQFF. CDR3 coding DNA: TGTGCCAGCAGTGAAATGGGGCAGATAGAGCTTGAGCAGTTCTTC.

This chain uses TRBV7-9 with TRBJ1-4; D perhaps matches TRBD1 (5 bases). CDR3 length equals 14 residues. Trimming took 2 bases from V and 8 from J, leaving 12 bases between them. Germline CDR1 reads SEHNR; CDR2 reads FQNEAQ (reference sequence). For the CDR3, the DNA is TGTGCCAGCAGCTTATTCGGGGGGGTCGAAAAACTGTTTTTT. Amino acids: CASSLFGGVEKLFF. The variable domain in full, with the rest retrieved from reference TRBV7-9 and TRBJ1-4, is DTGVSQNPRHKITKRGQNVTFRCDPISEHNRLYWYRQTLGQGPEFLTYFQNEAQLEKSRLLSDRFSAERPKGSFSTLEIQRTEQGDSAMYLCASSLFGGVEKLFFGSGTQLSVL.

This clone was found a few times. This rearrangement joins TRBV9 to TRBJ2-5; 8 bases fit TRBD2. CDR1 and CDR2 from the germline V gene are SGDLS and YYNGEE. The CDR3 has 17 residues. Trimming removed 0 bases from V and 4 bases from J; junction bases left unmatched: 11. Here the CDR3 reads CASSVGVSGGPLETQYF. CDR3 nucleotide sequence: TGTGCCAGCAGCGTAGGAGTGTCGGGGGGGCCGTTAGAGACCCAGTACTTC.

The rearrangement links TRBV7-2 to TRBJ2-1; 14 nucleotides match TRBD2. With 2 bases clipped from V and 7 bases from J, the junction kept 1 base outside the gene matches. CDR1 and CDR2 from the germline V gene are SGHTA and FQGNSA. This CDR3 comprises 15 residues. The CDR3 DNA is TGTGCCAGCAGCTTAAGGACTAGCGGGAGGAATGAGCAGTTCTTC. Translation gives CASSLRTSGRNEQFF.

This clone came up a few times. The genes are TRBV7-7 and TRBJ2-5, with D possibly TRBD1 on 5 matching bases. V was clipped by 1 base and J by 5 bases, with 14 bases between them. Germline V lookup: CDR1 SSHAT, CDR2 FNYEAQ (reference sequence). The CDR3 has 15 amino acids. CDR3 loop: CASSLVAGFGETQYF. CDR3 bases: TGTGCCAGCAGCTTAGTCGCAGGGTTCGGGGAGACCCAGTACTTC.

The chain recombines TRBV11-2 with TRBJ2-5; TRBD2 matches 12 bases. The CDR3 has 18 residues. CDR1 is SGHAT and CDR2 is FQNNGV in the germline V gene. Trimming removed 1 base from V and 5 bases from J; junction bases left unmatched: 11. This CDR3 is CASSLVGLAGSRRETQYF. Written as DNA, the CDR3 is TGTGCCAGCAGCTTAGTAGGACTAGCGGGGAGCAGGAGGGAGACCCAGTACTTC.

The chain recombines TRBV9 with TRBJ2-5; D assignment may be TRBD1 or TRBD2 (5 bases each). The V end was cut by 3 bases, the J end by 5 bases, with 17 bases between. Germline values: CDR1 SGDLS, CDR2 YYNGEE. The CDR3 has 15 amino acids. The CDR3 region is CASSEGTSRRETQYF. CDR3 bases: TGTGCCAGCAGCGAGGGGACCTCCCGACGGGAGACCCAGTACTTC. The whole variable domain, remainder taken from reference TRBV9 and TRBJ2-5, is DSGVTQTPKHLITATGQRVTLRCSPRSGDLSVYWYQQSLDQGLQFLIQYYNGEERAKGNILERFSAQQFPDLHSELNLSSLELGDSALYFCASSEGTSRRETQYFGPGTRLLVL.

The gene calls are TRBV29-1 and TRBJ2-7; 7 positions agree with TRBD2. The CDR3 spans 13 residues. The germline V gene has CDR1 SQVTM and CDR2 ANQGSEA. The V and J ends lost 6 bases and 6 bases, in that order; junction bases with no gene match: 11. For the CDR3, the DNA is TGCAGCGTAGCTAATAGCGGGCTCGGCGAGCAGTACTTC. Protein sequence: CSVANSGLGEQYF.

The gene calls are TRBV10-3 and TRBJ2-1, with 9 bases that match TRBD2. Germline V gene data show CDR1 as ENHRY and CDR2 as SYGVKD. This CDR3 region has 13 residues. V gave up 6 bases and J gave up 8 bases; unmatched junction bases: 5. The CDR3 DNA sequence: TGTGCCATCAGGCGACTAGCGGACGATGAGCAGTTCTTC. Amino acid sequence: CAIRRLADDEQFF.

The rearrangement uses TRBV18 and TRBJ1-1; D call uncertain. CDR1 and CDR2 (germline): KGHSH, LQKENI. V lost 3 bases and J 3 bases, leaving 11 bases between the germline ends. This CDR3 contains 14 residues. The CDR3 region is CASSPAGRDTEAFF. The CDR3 DNA reads as TGTGCCAGCTCACCTGCGGGCCGGGACACTGAAGCTTTCTTT.

The chain links TRBV7-9 to TRBJ2-2; TRBD2 aligns across 7 bases. Germline-derived CDR1 and CDR2 are SEHNR and FQNEAQ (reference sequence). Trimming at V came to 6 bases and at J to 5 bases, leaving 12 bases not matched to a gene. This CDR3 has 16 residues. CDR3 in amino acids: CASSPTGYGGTGELFF. The CDR3 nucleotides are TGTGCCAGCAGTCCTACTGGTTACGGGGGGACCGGGGAGCTGTTTTTT.